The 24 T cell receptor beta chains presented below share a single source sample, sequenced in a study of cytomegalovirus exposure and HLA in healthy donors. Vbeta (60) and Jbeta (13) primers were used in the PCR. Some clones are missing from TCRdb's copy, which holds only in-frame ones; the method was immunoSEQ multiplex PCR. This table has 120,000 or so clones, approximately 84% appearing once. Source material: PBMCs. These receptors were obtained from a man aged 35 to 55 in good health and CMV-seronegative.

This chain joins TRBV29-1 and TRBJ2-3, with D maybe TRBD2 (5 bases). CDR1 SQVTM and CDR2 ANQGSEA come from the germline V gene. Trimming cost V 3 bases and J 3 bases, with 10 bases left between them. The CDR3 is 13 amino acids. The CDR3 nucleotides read TGCAGCGTTGATGAGGGCTCGACAGATACGCAGTATTTT. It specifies CSVDEGSTDTQYF.

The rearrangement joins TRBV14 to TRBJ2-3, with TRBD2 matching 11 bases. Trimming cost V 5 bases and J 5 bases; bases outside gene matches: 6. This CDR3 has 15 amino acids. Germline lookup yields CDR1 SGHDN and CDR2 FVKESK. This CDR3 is CASSWGTSGRDTQYF. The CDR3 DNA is TGTGCCAGCAGCTGGGGAACTAGCGGGAGAGATACGCAGTATTTT.

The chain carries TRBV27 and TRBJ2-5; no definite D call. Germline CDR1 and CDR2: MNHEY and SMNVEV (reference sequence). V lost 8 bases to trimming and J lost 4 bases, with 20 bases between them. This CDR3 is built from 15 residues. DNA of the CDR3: TGTGCCAGCTGTATGTTCGGCACCCCGGGAGAGACCCAGTACTTC. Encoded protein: CASCMFGTPGETQYF.

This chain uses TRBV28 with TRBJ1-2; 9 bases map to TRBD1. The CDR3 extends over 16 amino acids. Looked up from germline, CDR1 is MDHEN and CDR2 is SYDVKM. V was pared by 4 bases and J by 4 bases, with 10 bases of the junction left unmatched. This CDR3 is CASSYWGDREGYGYTF. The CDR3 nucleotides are TGTGCCAGCAGTTATTGGGGGGACAGGGAGGGCTATGGCTACACCTTC.

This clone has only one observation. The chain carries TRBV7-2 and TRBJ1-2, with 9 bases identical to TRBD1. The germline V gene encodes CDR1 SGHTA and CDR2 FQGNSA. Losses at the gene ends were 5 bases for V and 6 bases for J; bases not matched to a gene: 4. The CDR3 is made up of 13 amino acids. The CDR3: CASSTRDRDGYTF. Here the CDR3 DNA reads TGTGCCAGCAGCACCCGGGACAGGGATGGCTACACCTTC.

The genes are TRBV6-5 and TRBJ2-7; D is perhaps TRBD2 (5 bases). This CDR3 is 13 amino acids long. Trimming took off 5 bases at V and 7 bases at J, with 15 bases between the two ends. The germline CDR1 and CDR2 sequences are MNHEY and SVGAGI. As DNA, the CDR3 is TGTGCCAGCAGTCCCGGTGGCCCGGGGGAGCAGTACTTC. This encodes CASSPGGPGEQYF.

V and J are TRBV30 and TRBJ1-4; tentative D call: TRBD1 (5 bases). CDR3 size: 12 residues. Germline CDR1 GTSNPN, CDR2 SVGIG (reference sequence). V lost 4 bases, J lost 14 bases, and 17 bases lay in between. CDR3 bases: TGTGCCTGGACCCCAGGGACGGCGGGGCTGTTTTTT. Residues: CAWTPGTAGLFF.

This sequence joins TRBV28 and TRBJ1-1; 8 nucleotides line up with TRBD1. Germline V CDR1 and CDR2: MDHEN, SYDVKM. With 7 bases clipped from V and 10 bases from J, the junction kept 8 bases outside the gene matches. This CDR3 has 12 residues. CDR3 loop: CASTTSDRAAFF. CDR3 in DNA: TGTGCCAGCACTACCTCGGACAGGGCAGCTTTCTTT.

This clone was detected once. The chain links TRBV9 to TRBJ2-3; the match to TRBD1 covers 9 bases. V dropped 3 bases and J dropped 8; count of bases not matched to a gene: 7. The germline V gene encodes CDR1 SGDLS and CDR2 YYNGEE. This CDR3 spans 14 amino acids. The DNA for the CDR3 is TGTGCCAGCAGCGCACAGGGGGCAAAGGGTACGCAGTATTTT. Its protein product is CASSAQGAKGTQYF. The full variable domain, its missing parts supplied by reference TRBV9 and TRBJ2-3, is DSGVTQTPKHLITATGQRVTLRCSPRSGDLSVYWYQQSLDQGLQFLIQYYNGEERAKGNILERFSAQQFPDLHSELNLSSLELGDSALYFCASSAQGAKGTQYFGPGTRLTVL.

CDR3 sequence (DNA): TGTGCCAGCAGCTTCCCAGGAGGGGTCTACGAGCAGTACTTC. Protein: CASSFPGGVYEQYF. The V and J genes are TRBV5-8 and TRBJ2-7; a possible D gene is TRBD2 (6 bases). The V end was cut by 2 bases, the J end by 3 bases, with 12 bases between. CDR1 SGHTS and CDR2 YDEGEE come from the germline V gene. This CDR3 region has 14 residues.

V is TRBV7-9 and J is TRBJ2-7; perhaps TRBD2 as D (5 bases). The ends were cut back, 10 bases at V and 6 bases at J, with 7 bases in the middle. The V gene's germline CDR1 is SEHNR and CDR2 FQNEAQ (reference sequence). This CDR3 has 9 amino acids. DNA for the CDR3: TGTGCCACGGGAATCGAGCAGTACTTC. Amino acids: CATGIEQYF.

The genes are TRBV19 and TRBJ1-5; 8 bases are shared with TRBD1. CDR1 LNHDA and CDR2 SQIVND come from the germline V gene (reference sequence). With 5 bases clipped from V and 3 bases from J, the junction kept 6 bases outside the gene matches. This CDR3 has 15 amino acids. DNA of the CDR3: TGTGCCAGTAGTCCCGGGGACAGGTTCAATCAGCCCCAGCATTTT. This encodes CASSPGDRFNQPQHF.

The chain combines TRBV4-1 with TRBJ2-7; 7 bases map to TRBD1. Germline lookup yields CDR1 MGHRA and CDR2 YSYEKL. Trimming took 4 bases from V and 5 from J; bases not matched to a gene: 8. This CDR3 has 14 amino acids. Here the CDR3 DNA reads TGCGCCAGCAGCCTTTCCGGGACAGTAGACGAGCAGTACTTC. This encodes CASSLSGTVDEQYF.

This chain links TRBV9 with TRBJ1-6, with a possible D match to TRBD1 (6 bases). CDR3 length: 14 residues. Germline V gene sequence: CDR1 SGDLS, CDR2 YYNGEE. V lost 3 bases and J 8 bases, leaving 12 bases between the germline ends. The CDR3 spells CASSAQGYDSPLHF. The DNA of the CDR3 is TGTGCCAGCAGCGCACAGGGATACGATTCACCCCTCCACTTT.

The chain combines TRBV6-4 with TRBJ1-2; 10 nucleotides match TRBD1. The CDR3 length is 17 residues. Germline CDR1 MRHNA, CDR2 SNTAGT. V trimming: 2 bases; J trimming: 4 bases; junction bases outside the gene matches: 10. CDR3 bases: TGTGCCAGCAGTGACCGTCCGGGGACAGGGGCCCGCTATGGCTACACCTTC. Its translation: CASSDRPGTGARYGYTF.

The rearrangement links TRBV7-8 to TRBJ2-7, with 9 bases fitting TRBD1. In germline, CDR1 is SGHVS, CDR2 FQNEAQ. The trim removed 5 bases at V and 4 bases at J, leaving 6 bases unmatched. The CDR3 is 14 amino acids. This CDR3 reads CASSRTGGAYEQYF. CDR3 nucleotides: TGTGCCAGCAGCCGAACAGGGGGCGCGTACGAGCAGTACTTC.

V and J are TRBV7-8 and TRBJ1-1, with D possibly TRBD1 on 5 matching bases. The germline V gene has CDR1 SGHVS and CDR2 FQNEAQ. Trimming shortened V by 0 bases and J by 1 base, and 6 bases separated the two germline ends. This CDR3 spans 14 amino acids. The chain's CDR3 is CASSLAGGNTEAFF. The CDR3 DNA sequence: TGTGCCAGCAGCTTAGCGGGGGGGAACACTGAAGCTTTCTTT.

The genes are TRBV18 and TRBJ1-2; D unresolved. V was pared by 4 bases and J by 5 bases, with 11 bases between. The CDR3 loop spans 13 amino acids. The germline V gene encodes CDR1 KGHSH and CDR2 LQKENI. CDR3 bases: TGTGCCAGCTCACAGTCTCGGGAGTATGGCTACACCTTC. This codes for CASSQSREYGYTF.

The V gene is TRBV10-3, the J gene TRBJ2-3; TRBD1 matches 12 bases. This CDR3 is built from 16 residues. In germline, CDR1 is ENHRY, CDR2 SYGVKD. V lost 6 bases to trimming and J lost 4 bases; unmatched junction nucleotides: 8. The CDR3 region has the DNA TGTGCCATCAGGTTCGGCGGGACAGGGGGCTCAGATACGCAGTATTTT. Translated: CAIRFGGTGGSDTQYF.

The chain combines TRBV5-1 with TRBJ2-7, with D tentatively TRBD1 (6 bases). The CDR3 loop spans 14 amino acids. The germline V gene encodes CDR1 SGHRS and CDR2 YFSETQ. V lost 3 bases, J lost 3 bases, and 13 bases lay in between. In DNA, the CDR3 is TGCGCCAGCAGCTCTGGGGGCGCAGGCTACGAGCAGTACTTC. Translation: CASSSGGAGYEQYF.

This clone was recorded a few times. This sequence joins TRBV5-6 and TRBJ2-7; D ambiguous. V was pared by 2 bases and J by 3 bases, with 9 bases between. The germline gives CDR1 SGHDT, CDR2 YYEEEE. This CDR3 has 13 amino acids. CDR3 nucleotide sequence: TGTGCCAGCAGCTTTAACTCCTACTACGAGCAGTACTTC. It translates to CASSFNSYYEQYF.

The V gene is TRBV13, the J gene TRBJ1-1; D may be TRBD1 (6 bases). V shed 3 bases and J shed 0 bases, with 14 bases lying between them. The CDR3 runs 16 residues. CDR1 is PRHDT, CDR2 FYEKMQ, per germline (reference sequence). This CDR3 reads CASSFKAGALNTEAFF. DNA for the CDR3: TGTGCCAGCAGCTTTAAGGCAGGGGCTTTGAACACTGAAGCTTTCTTT.

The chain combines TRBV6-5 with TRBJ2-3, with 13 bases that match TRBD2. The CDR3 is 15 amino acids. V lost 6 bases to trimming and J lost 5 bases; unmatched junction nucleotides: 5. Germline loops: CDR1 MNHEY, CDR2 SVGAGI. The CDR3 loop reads CASRTLAGGLDTQYF. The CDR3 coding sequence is TGTGCCAGCAGAACACTAGCGGGGGGGCTAGATACGCAGTATTTT.

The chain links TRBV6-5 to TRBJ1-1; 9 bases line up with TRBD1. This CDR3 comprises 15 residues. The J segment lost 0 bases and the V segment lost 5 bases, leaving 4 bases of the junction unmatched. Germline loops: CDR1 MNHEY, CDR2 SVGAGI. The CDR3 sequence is CASSPGTGMNTEAFF. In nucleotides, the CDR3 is TGTGCCAGCAGTCCCGGGACAGGGATGAACACTGAAGCTTTCTTT.